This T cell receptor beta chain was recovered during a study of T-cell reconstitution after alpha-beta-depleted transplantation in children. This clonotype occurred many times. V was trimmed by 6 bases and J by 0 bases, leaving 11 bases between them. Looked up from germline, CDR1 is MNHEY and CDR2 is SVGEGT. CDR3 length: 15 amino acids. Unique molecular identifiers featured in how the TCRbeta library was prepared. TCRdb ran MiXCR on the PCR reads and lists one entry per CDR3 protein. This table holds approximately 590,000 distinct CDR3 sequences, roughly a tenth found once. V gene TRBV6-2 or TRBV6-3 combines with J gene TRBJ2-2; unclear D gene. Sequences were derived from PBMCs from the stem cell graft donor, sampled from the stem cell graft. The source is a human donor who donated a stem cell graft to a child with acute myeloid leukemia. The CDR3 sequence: CASRPRGPNTGELFF. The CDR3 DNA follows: TGTGCCAGCAGACCTCGCGGACCGAACACCGGGGAGCTGTTTTTT.